Below are 12 T cell receptor beta chains sequenced from a single sample in a study of cytomegalovirus exposure and HLA in healthy donors. Primers for the PCR totalled 60 Vbeta and 13 Jbeta. Only in-frame clones appear in the TCRdb table, and some are missing; sequencing was by immunoSEQ multiplex PCR. The table for this sample gives over 100,000 clones. The specimen sequenced was PBMCs. Source of these receptors: a middle-aged man in good health and CMV-seropositive.

The rearrangement joins TRBV28 to TRBJ2-2; D unresolved. Germline CDR1 and CDR2: MDHEN and SYDVKM. Trimming took 1 base from V and 3 from J, leaving 6 bases between them. This CDR3 comprises 14 residues. This CDR3 reads CASSLYADTGELFF. The CDR3 DNA sequence: TGTGCCAGCAGTTTATACGCGGACACCGGGGAGCTGTTTTTT.

V and J are TRBV2 and TRBJ2-5; the match to TRBD2 covers 8 bases. In germline, CDR1 is SNHLY, CDR2 FYNNEI. Trimming cost V 7 bases and J 5 bases; bases outside gene matches: 6. The CDR3 contains 13 residues. CDR3 amino acids: CASIRTSLETQYF. DNA of the CDR3: TGTGCCAGCATACGGACTAGCCTGGAGACCCAGTACTTC.

This rearrangement joins TRBV14 to TRBJ2-7; D is unresolved. The CDR3 contains 13 residues. The ends were cut back, 0 bases at V and 4 bases at J, with 7 bases in the middle. The V gene's germline CDR1 is SGHDN and CDR2 FVKESK. CDR3 region: CASSQDVLYEQYF. The CDR3 coding sequence is TGTGCCAGCAGCCAAGATGTCTTGTACGAGCAGTACTTC.

The chain couples TRBV6-5 to TRBJ1-5, with TRBD1 identical over 8 bases. The germline V gene has CDR1 MNHEY and CDR2 SVGAGI. The V segment lost 4 bases and the J segment 7 bases; nucleotides outside the gene matches: 6. The CDR3 runs to 14 residues. CDR3 loop: CASSSVTGEQPQHF. CDR3 bases: TGTGCCAGCAGTTCAGTGACAGGGGAACAGCCCCAGCATTTT.

The chain recombines TRBV10-3 with TRBJ2-4, with TRBD1 as a possible D gene (5 bases). The CDR3 length is 13 residues. The germline gives CDR1 ENHRY, CDR2 SYGVKD. The V gene lost 6 bases and the J gene lost 6 bases, with 12 bases spanning the gap. CDR3 in amino acids: CAIRTEPGNIQYF. DNA of the CDR3: TGTGCCATCAGGACAGAGCCAGGAAACATTCAGTACTTC.

V and J are TRBV6-6 and TRBJ2-5, with D perhaps matching TRBD1 (6 bases). Trimming cost V 4 bases and J 5 bases, with 11 bases left between them. Germline V CDR1 and CDR2: MNHNY, SVGAGI (reference sequence). The CDR3 runs 13 residues. The CDR3 protein is CASSSQGRETQYF. The DNA for the CDR3 is TGTGCCAGCAGTTCACAGGGAAGGGAGACCCAGTACTTC.

The chain carries TRBV7-9 and TRBJ2-2; the D gene is possibly TRBD2 (6 bases). This CDR3 is built from 14 residues. Germline CDR1 reads SEHNR; CDR2 reads FQNEAQ (reference sequence). V gave up 9 bases and J gave up 1 base, with 12 bases separating them. The CDR3 loop is CASLWDLNTGELFF. In nucleotides, the CDR3 is TGTGCCAGTCTTTGGGACTTGAACACCGGGGAGCTGTTTTTT.

The rearrangement links TRBV20-1 to TRBJ1-2; TRBD1 matches at 8 bases. The V segment lost 6 bases and the J segment 12 bases; nucleotides outside the gene matches: 9. Germline V gene data show CDR1 as DFQATT and CDR2 as SNEGSKA (reference sequence). The CDR3 loop spans 11 amino acids. Here the CDR3 DNA reads TGCAGTGCCCGGGGGACAGGCCGTGACACCTTC. Translation gives CSARGTGRDTF.

This chain links TRBV7-6 with TRBJ1-1, with D possibly matching TRBD1 (6 bases). V was shortened by 2 bases and J by 4 bases, with 14 bases between the two germline ends. The germline gives CDR1 SGHVS, CDR2 FNYEAQ. CDR3 length: 15 residues. The CDR3 loop reads CASSLSAGGATEAFF. CDR3 sequence (DNA): TGTGCCAGCAGCTTATCCGCGGGGGGGGCCACTGAAGCTTTCTTT.

V and J are TRBV10-1 and TRBJ1-4; tentative D call: TRBD1 (6 bases). The CDR3 extends over 15 amino acids. The germline CDR1 and CDR2 sequences are WNHNN and SYGVQD (reference sequence). V lost 4 bases and J lost 2, with 11 bases in between. CDR3 sequence: CASSALTGTNEKLFF. CDR3 DNA: TGCGCCAGCAGTGCTTTGACAGGCACTAATGAAAAACTGTTTTTT.

The rearrangement links TRBV4-3 to TRBJ2-3, with TRBD2 identical over 11 bases. The trim removed 5 bases at V and 6 bases at J, leaving 10 bases unmatched. CDR3 length equals 16 residues. The germline V gene has CDR1 LGHNA and CDR2 YSLEER. CDR3 sequence: CASSNLLAGGLDTQYF. CDR3 sequence (DNA): TGCGCCAGCAGCAACTTGCTAGCGGGAGGACTGGATACGCAGTATTTT.

For the CDR3, the DNA is TGTGCCAGCAGCCATAATAGGCGGCAGCGAATAACTGGGGCCAACGTCCTGACTTTC. This codes for CASSHNRRQRITGANVLTF. This rearrangement joins TRBV7-7 to TRBJ2-6; D call uncertain. With 5 bases removed from V and 2 bases from J, the gap between germline ends came to 22 bases. This CDR3 region has 19 residues. CDR1 is SSHAT and CDR2 is FNYEAQ in the germline V gene (reference sequence).